These 21 T cell receptor beta chains originate from one sample sequenced in a study of follicular helper T cells after annual influenza vaccination. Data came from immunoSEQ multiplex PCR; TCRdb stores just in-frame clones and leaves some out. This table holds some 9,800 clones, approximately 83% found once. Time point given: 2014-2015 season, 7 days after vaccination. The source was CXCR5- memory CD4+ T cells sorted from blood, collected 7 days after influenza vaccination. Source of these receptors: an adult who received the influenza vaccine.

V gene TRBV4-2 combines with J gene TRBJ2-7, with D maybe TRBD1 (6 bases). Germline V lookup: CDR1 LGHNA, CDR2 YNFKEQ. CDR3 size: 12 residues. V lost 3 bases and J lost 6, with 9 bases in between. In DNA, the CDR3 is TGTGCCAGCAGCCAGGGGGCGGGCGAGCAGTACTTC. Translated, it gives CASSQGAGEQYF.

The chain carries TRBV9 and TRBJ1-1, with D possibly being TRBD1 (5 bases). Trimming shortened V by 4 bases and J by 0 bases, and 16 bases separated the two germline ends. CDR1 and CDR2 (germline): SGDLS, YYNGEE. There are 16 residues in the CDR3. The CDR3 loop reads CASSPRDGAMNTEAFF. The CDR3 DNA is TGTGCCAGCAGCCCCCGCGACGGGGCAATGAACACTGAAGCTTTCTTT.

The chain has TRBV6-5 and TRBJ1-1; 9 nucleotides agree with TRBD1. Looked up from germline, CDR1 is MNHEY and CDR2 is SVGAGI. CDR3 length equals 12 residues. V lost 6 bases to trimming and J lost 11 bases; unmatched junction nucleotides: 7. The CDR3 DNA sequence: TGTGCCAGCAGGGACAGGGGCGCGCTGGCTTTCTTT. This gives the protein CASRDRGALAFF.

The chain combines TRBV19 with TRBJ1-1; TRBD1 might be the D (6 bases). V was pared by 1 base and J by 11 bases, with 14 bases between. The CDR3 sequence is 13 residues long. The germline gives CDR1 LNHDA, CDR2 SQIVND (reference sequence). Written as DNA, the CDR3 is TGTGCCAGTAGTATAGGAACAGGGTCATTGGCTTTCTTT. This gives the protein CASSIGTGSLAFF.

The chain combines TRBV4-2 with TRBJ2-2; possibly TRBD1 for D (6 bases). The germline CDR1 and CDR2 sequences are LGHNA and YNFKEQ. This CDR3 is built from 15 residues. With 0 bases removed from V and 7 bases from J, the gap between germline ends came to 12 bases. The DNA of the CDR3 is TGTGCCAGCAGCCAAGACGCGGGCAGGGGCGGGGAGCTGTTTTTT. As protein: CASSQDAGRGGELFF.

In its sample, this clone was seen once. The genes are TRBV6-5 and TRBJ1-2, with D perhaps TRBD1 (5 bases). CDR1 and CDR2 from the germline V gene are MNHEY and SVGAGI. With 6 bases removed from V and 7 bases from J, the gap between germline ends came to 18 bases. The CDR3 is 14 residues long. CDR3: CASRHPGGISGYTF. The CDR3 nucleotides read TGTGCCAGCAGACACCCTGGGGGGATAAGTGGCTACACCTTC.

This chain connects TRBV5-4 to TRBJ1-1; weak D call: TRBD1 (6 bases). The CDR3 runs 16 residues. V was cut by 4 bases and J by 0 bases, with 16 bases left in between. Germline V gene sequence: CDR1 SGHNT, CDR2 YYREEE (reference sequence). The CDR3 loop is CASSRGHSLMNTEAFF. DNA for the CDR3: TGTGCCAGCAGCCGGGGACATAGTCTCATGAACACTGAAGCTTTCTTT.

This clone occurred once. J is TRBJ2-1 and V is TRBV7-8, with D unclear. Germline CDR1 reads SGHVS; CDR2 reads FQNEAQ. V was cut by 4 bases and J by 8 bases, with 18 bases left in between. The CDR3 runs to 15 residues. The CDR3 DNA reads as TGTGCCAGCAGCTCTCGGACGATTTCCCCCGATGAGCAGTTCTTC. Encoded protein: CASSSRTISPDEQFF. Based on the CDR3 plus reference TRBV7-8 and TRBJ2-1, the full variable domain is GAGVSQSPRYKVAKRGQDVALRCDPISGHVSLFWYQQALGQGPEFLTYFQNEAQLDKSGLPSDRFFAERPEGSVSTLKIQRTQQEDSAVYLCASSSRTISPDEQFFGPGTRLTVL.

This chain uses TRBV9 with TRBJ2-3, with TRBD1 identical over 10 bases. Trimming took 2 bases from V and 5 from J; bases not matched to a gene: 8. The CDR3 spans 16 residues. Germline V gene data show CDR1 as SGDLS and CDR2 as YYNGEE. In DNA, the CDR3 is TGTGCCAGCAGCGTCCGGGGGGACAGGGGTAAAGATACGCAGTATTTT. This encodes CASSVRGDRGKDTQYF.

The rearrangement joins TRBV19 to TRBJ2-6, with 7 positions matching TRBD1. J was trimmed by 1 base and V by 4 bases; bases with no gene match: 7. Germline-derived CDR1 and CDR2 are LNHDA and SQIVND (reference sequence). The CDR3 covers 17 residues. The CDR3 is CASSTITGVSGANVLTF. The CDR3 DNA is TGTGCCAGTAGTACAATTACAGGGGTTTCTGGGGCCAACGTCCTGACTTTC.

This clone was detected once. V is TRBV7-3 and J is TRBJ2-3; D call uncertain. The CDR3 spans 14 residues. Germline assignment: CDR1 SGHTA and CDR2 FQGTGA. Trimming took 3 bases from V and 2 from J, leaving 9 bases between them. The CDR3 sequence: CASSLDGSTDTQYF. CDR3 DNA sequence: TGTGCCAGCAGCTTGGACGGGTCCACAGATACGCAGTATTTT. The whole variable domain, remainder taken from reference TRBV7-3 and TRBJ2-3, is GAGVSQTPSNKVTEKGKYVELRCDPISGHTALYWYRQSLGQGPEFLIYFQGTGAADDSGLPNDRFFAVRPEGSVSTLKIQRTERGDSAVYLCASSLDGSTDTQYFGPGTRLTVL.

The count of this clone is one. The rearrangement links TRBV10-3 to TRBJ2-3; 7 positions match TRBD2. CDR3 length equals 15 residues. Germline lookup yields CDR1 ENHRY and CDR2 SYGVKD. After removal of 5 bases from V and 0 bases from J, the junction contained 5 bases not matched to a gene. In DNA, the CDR3 is TGTGCCATCAGTCGGGAGCGGGGTAGCACAGATACGCAGTATTTT. Translating gives CAISRERGSTDTQYF.

The V gene is TRBV9, the J gene TRBJ1-3, with 7 bases that match TRBD1. Germline-derived CDR1 and CDR2 are SGDLS and YYNGEE. The CDR3 contains 14 residues. Losses at the gene ends were 4 bases for V and 2 bases for J; bases not matched to a gene: 3. CDR3 amino acids: CASSRDRAGNTIYF. As DNA, the CDR3 is TGTGCCAGCAGCAGAGACAGGGCTGGAAACACCATATATTTT.

The genes are TRBV7-3 and TRBJ2-7; 8 bases align to TRBD2. CDR1 is SGHTA, CDR2 FQGTGA, per germline. V was pared by 5 bases and J by 6 bases, with 9 bases of the junction left unmatched. This CDR3 region has 14 residues. This chain's CDR3 is CASSPGGLEGEQYF. The CDR3 DNA reads TGTGCCAGCAGCCCTGGGGGACTAGAGGGCGAGCAGTACTTC.

The chain employs TRBV6-1 and TRBJ2-7; D remains unclear. The V end was cut by 2 bases, the J end by 0 bases, with 5 bases between. The germline CDR1 and CDR2 sequences are MNHNS and SASEGT. The CDR3 length is 13 residues. CDR3 sequence (DNA): TGTGCCAGCAGTGAATGGTCCTCCTACGAGCAGTACTTC. Translation: CASSEWSSYEQYF.

The chain couples TRBV4-2 to TRBJ2-7, with TRBD2 matching 10 bases. Per germline, CDR1 LGHNA and CDR2 YNFKEQ. The length of the CDR3 is 16 residues. With 1 base clipped from V and 6 bases from J, the junction kept 9 bases outside the gene matches. CDR3 sequence: CASSQGSGGAAGEQYF. The CDR3 DNA is TGTGCCAGCAGCCAAGGGAGCGGGGGGGCGGCAGGCGAGCAGTACTTC.

The V call is TRBV7-2, the J call TRBJ1-5, with D perhaps TRBD1 (5 bases). Trimming shortened V by 5 bases and J by 2 bases, and 13 bases separated the two germline ends. This CDR3 has 15 amino acids. Germline lookup yields CDR1 SGHTA and CDR2 FQGNSA. The CDR3 region has the DNA TGTGCCAGCAGCCCGGACAATATTCGCAATCAGCCCCAGCATTTT. It yields the protein CASSPDNIRNQPQHF.

The rearrangement uses TRBV5-6 and TRBJ2-5; D is possibly TRBD1 or TRBD2 (6 bases each). Germline V gives CDR1 SGHDT, CDR2 YYEEEE. V was trimmed by 4 bases and J by 4 bases, leaving 20 bases between them. The CDR3 runs 16 residues. The CDR3 DNA reads as TGTGCCAGCAGCCCGACGACGGGGGCGCGGGGAGAGACCCAGTACTTC. This sequence encodes CASSPTTGARGETQYF.

The J gene is TRBJ2-5, the V gene TRBV5-1; the D is unclear. The germline V gene has CDR1 SGHRS and CDR2 YFSETQ. Trimming shortened V by 0 bases and J by 3 bases, and 15 bases separated the two germline ends. The CDR3 totals 16 residues. The CDR3 DNA reads TGCGCCAGCAGCTTGGTTGCCCGTGGGCCCGAAGAGACCCAGTACTTC. Amino acid sequence: CASSLVARGPEETQYF. The variable domain in full, completed from reference TRBV5-1 and TRBJ2-5, reads KAGVTQTPRYLIKTRGQQVTLSCSPISGHRSVSWYQQTPGQGLQFLFEYFSETQRNKGNFPGRFSGRQFSNSRSEMNVSTLELGDSALYLCASSLVARGPEETQYFGPGTRLLVL.

The chain is built from TRBV14 and TRBJ1-6; no firm D call. CDR1 SGHDN and CDR2 FVKESK come from the germline V gene. V shed 0 bases and J shed 10 bases, with 13 bases lying between them. The CDR3 sequence is 15 residues long. The CDR3 bases are TGTGCCAGCAGCCAAGATCCGGGGAGGGCCTCACCCCTCCACTTT. As protein: CASSQDPGRASPLHF.

The genes are TRBV9 and TRBJ2-4; D gene ambiguous. Germline CDR1 is SGDLS and CDR2 is YYNGEE. Trimming left V 0 bases short and J 2 bases short, with 12 bases between. The length of the CDR3 is 16 residues. DNA for the CDR3: TGTGCCAGCAGCGTAGGAGCCCTCGGTTCCAAAAACATTCAGTACTTC. This encodes CASSVGALGSKNIQYF.